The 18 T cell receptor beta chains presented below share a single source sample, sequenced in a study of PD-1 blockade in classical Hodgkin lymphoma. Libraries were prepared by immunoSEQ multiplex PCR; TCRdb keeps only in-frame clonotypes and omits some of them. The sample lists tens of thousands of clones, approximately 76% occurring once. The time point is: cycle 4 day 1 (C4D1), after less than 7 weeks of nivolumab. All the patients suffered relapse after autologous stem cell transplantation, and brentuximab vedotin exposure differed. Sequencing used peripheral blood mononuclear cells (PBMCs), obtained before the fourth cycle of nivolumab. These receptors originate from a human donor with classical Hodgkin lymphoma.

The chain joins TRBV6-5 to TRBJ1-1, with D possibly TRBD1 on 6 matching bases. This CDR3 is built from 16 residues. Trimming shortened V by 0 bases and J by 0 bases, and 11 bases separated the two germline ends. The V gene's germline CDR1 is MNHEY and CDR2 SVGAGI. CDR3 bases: TGTGCCAGCAGTTACTCTGATTGGGGGCTGAACACTGAAGCTTTCTTT. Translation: CASSYSDWGLNTEAFF.

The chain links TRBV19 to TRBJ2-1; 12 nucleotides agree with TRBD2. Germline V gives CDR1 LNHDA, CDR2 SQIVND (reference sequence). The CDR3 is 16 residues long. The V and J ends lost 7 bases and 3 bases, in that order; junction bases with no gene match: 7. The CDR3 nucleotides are TGTGCCAGTAAAATGACTAGCGGGAGCCACTACAATGAGCAGTTCTTC. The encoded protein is CASKMTSGSHYNEQFF. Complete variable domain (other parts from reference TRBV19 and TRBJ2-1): DGGITQSPKYLFRKEGQNVTLSCEQNLNHDAMYWYRQDPGQGLRLIYYSQIVNDFQKGDIAEGYSVSREKKESFPLTVTSAQKNPTAFYLCASKMTSGSHYNEQFFGPGTRLTVL.

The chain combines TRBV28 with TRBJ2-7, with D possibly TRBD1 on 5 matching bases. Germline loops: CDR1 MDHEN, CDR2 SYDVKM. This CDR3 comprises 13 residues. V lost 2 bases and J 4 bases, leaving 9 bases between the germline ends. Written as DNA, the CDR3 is TGTGCCAGCAGTTTACCGACAGAGTACGAGCAGTACTTC. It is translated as CASSLPTEYEQYF.

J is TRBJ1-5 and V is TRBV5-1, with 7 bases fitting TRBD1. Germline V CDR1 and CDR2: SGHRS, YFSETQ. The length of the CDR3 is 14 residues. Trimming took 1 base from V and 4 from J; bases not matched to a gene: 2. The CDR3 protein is CASSLTGVNQPQHF. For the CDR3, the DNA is TGCGCCAGCAGCTTGACAGGGGTTAATCAGCCCCAGCATTTT.

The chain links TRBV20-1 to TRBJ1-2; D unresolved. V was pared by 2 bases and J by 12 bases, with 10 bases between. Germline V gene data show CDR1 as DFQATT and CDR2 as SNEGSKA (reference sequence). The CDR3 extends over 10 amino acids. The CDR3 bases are TGCAGTGCTAGACAAACCCACGACACCTTC. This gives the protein CSARQTHDTF.

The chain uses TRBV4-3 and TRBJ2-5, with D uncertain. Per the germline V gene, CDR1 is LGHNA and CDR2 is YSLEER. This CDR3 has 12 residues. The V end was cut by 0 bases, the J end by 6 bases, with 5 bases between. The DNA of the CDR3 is TGCGCCAGCAGCCAAGACCGGCAGACCCAGTACTTC. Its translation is CASSQDRQTQYF.

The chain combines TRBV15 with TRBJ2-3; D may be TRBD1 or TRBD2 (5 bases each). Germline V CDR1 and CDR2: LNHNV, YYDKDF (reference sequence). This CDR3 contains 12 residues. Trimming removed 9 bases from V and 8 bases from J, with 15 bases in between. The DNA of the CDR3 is TGTGCCACTACTCCTGGGGGACCTACGCAGTATTTT. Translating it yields CATTPGGPTQYF.

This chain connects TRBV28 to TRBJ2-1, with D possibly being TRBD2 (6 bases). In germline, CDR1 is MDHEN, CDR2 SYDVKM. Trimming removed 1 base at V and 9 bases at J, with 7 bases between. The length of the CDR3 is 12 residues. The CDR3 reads CASSLFGSEQFF. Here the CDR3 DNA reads TGTGCCAGCAGTTTATTCGGGAGTGAGCAGTTCTTC. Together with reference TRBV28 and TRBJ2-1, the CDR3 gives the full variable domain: DVKVTQSSRYLVKRTGEKVFLECVQDMDHENMFWYRQDPGLGLRLIYFSYDVKMKEKGDIPEGYSVSREKKERFSLILESASTNQTSMYLCASSLFGSEQFFGPGTRLTVL.

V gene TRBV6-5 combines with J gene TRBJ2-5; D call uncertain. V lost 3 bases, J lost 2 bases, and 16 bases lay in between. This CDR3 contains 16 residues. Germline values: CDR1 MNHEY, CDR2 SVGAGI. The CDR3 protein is CASSYRAPRVQETQYF. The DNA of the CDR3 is TGTGCCAGCAGTTATAGGGCCCCCCGGGTGCAAGAGACCCAGTACTTC.

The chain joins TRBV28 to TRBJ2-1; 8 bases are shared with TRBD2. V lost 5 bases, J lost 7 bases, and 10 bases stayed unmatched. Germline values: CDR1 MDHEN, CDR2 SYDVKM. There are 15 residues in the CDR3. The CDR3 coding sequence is TGTGCCAGCAGTGAGGCGGGAGGTTTGAGGAATGAGCAGTTCTTC. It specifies CASSEAGGLRNEQFF.

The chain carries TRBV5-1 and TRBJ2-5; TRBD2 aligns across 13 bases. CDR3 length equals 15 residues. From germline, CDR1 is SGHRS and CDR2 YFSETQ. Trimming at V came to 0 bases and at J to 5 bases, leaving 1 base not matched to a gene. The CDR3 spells CASSLGTSGSETQYF. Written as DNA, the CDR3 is TGCGCCAGCAGCTTGGGGACTAGCGGGAGCGAGACCCAGTACTTC.

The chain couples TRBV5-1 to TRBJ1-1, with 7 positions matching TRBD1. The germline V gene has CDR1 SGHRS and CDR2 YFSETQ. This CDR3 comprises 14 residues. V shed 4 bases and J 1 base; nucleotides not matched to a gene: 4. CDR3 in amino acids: CASSPRTGNTEAFF. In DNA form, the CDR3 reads TGCGCCAGCAGCCCCCGGACAGGGAACACTGAAGCTTTCTTT.

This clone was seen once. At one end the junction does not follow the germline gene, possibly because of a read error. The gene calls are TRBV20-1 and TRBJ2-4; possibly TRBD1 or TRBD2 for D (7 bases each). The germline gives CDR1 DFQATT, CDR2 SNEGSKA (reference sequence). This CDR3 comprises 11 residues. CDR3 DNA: TGCAGGCTGGGAGGGGGCGCAGTATCGTCGTTC. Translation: CRLGGGAVSSF.

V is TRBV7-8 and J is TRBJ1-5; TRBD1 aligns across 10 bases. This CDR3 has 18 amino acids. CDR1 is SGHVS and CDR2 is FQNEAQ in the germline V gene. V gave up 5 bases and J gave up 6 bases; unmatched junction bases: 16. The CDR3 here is CASSKLTGGGTSAQPQHF. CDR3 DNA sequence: TGTGCCAGCAGCAAGCTGACAGGGGGCGGTACGTCCGCTCAGCCCCAGCATTTT.

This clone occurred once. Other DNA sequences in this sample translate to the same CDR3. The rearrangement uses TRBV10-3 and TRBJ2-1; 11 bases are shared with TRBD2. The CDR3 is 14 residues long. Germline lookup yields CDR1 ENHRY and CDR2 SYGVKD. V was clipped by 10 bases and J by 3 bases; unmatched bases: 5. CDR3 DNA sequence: TGTGCCACGGCCGGGACTAGCGGCTACAATGAGCAGTTCTTC. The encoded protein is CATAGTSGYNEQFF.

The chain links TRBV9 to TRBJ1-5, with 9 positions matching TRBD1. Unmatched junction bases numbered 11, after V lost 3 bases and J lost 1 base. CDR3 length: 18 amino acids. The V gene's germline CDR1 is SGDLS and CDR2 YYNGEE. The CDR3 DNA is TGTGCCAGCAGCGCCCACCCGGGACAGGGAGGGAGCAATCAGCCCCAGCATTTT. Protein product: CASSAHPGQGGSNQPQHF.

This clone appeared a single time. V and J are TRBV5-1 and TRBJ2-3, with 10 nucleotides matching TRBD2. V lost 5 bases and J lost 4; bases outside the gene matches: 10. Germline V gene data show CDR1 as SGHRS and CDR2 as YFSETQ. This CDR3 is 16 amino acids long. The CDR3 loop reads CASRNLAGGLADTQYF. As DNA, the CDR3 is TGCGCCAGCAGGAATTTAGCGGGAGGATTAGCAGATACGCAGTATTTT.

In DNA, the CDR3 is TGTGCCACTCGGGCCCGGGACACGAACACTGAAGCTTTCTTT. Protein sequence: CATRARDTNTEAFF. The V and J genes are TRBV2 and TRBJ1-1; a possible D gene is TRBD1 (6 bases). CDR3 size: 14 residues. Germline V gene sequence: CDR1 SNHLY, CDR2 FYNNEI. Trimming shortened V by 10 bases and J by 1 base, and 16 bases separated the two germline ends. Looking up the rest from reference TRBV2 and TRBJ1-1 gives the full variable domain: EPEVTQTPSHQVTQMGQEVILRCVPISNHLYFYWYRQILGQKVEFLVSFYNNEISEKSEIFDDQFSVERPDGSNFTLKIRSTKLEDSAMYFCATRARDTNTEAFFGQGTRLTVV.